The sequence of this TCR beta chain was determined in a study of T cells in Graves' hyperthyroidism and ophthalmopathy. Study outcomes and limitations: The model's output predicted ophthalmopathy at a median of roughly seven months prior to onset. Blood samples included most of the expanded thyroid clonotypes exceeding 0.001.

From RNA transcripts, TCR beta CDR3 regions were amplified. The HTBI primer set served for first-round RT-PCR of the TCR CDR3. In TCRdb, the multiplex PCR reads were re-called with MiXCR into one record per CDR3 protein. The sample lists a few hundred thousand distinct CDR3 sequences; roughly 20% were seen once. This clonotype has ten or more counts. Antigen unknown. Ophthalmopathy patients had Clinical Activity Score at least 3, NOSPECS grade at least 4, duration under 3 months. Criteria for exclusion of patients were uncontrolled infection, other autoimmune disease, pregnancy or lactation. Trimming took 6 bases from V and 0 from J; bases not matched to a gene: 5. The length of the CDR3 is 14 residues.

The TCR was taken from a man aged 25-40 years with Graves' ophthalmopathy. The chain carries TRBV12-3 or TRBV12-4 and TRBJ2-7, with 7 bases identical to TRBD2. Input material: blood. The CDR3 spells CASRDRDYSYEQYF. CDR3 coding DNA: TGTGCCAGCAGAGACCGGGACTACTCCTACGAGCAGTACTTC.